What follows are 3 T cell receptor beta chains derived from one specimen sequenced in a study of T cell clones after liver transplantation. Assay: immunoSEQ multiplex PCR; the TCRdb copy retains only in-frame clones and omits some. The sample yields tens of thousands of clones, about 86% seen once. Sequenced material: CD4+ T cells from blood, taken 24 months after liver transplant. Source of these receptors: a human patient who received a liver transplant. Some of the T cells might come from the graft donor.

The rearrangement uses TRBV10-2 and TRBJ2-1; no clear D gene. Germline assignment: CDR1 WSHSY and CDR2 SAAADI. V lost 3 bases to trimming and J lost 0 bases, with 9 bases between them. The CDR3 contains 15 residues. This chain's CDR3 is CASSENRYSYNEQFF. The CDR3 bases are TGCGCCAGCAGTGAAAACCGGTACTCCTACAATGAGCAGTTCTTC.

DNA for the CDR3: TGTGCCAGCAGTGAGTGGCCCGGGAACATTCAGTACTTC. It specifies CASSEWPGNIQYF. This sequence joins TRBV6-1 and TRBJ2-4; D is undetermined. CDR3 length: 13 amino acids. V gave up 3 bases and J gave up 7 bases, with 10 bases separating them. Germline CDR1 is MNHNS and CDR2 is SASEGT.

The chain recombines TRBV7-2 with TRBJ2-7; D is unclear. The CDR3 has 14 amino acids. CDR1 is SGHTA and CDR2 is FQGNSA in the germline V gene. V was clipped by 4 bases and J by 3 bases, with 13 bases between them. The CDR3 nucleotides read TGTGCCAGCAGCTCCTATTCTACCCTCTACGAGCAGTACTTC. Translated: CASSSYSTLYEQYF.